The next 17 T cell receptor beta chains were all read from a single sample in a study of T cells in Graves' hyperthyroidism and ophthalmopathy. Amplification of TCR beta CDR3 regions used RNA as the template. Carried out on the TCR CDR3, a first-round RT-PCR used the HTBI primer set. TCRdb passed the multiplex PCR reads through MiXCR, listing each CDR3 protein once. The table lists some 370,000 distinct CDR3 sequences, about 18% of them singletons, with roughly 35% in the top ten. Sequencing input: blood. The receptors shown here come from a woman aged 25-40 years with Graves' hyperthyroidism that later progressed to Graves' ophthalmopathy.

The rearrangement joins TRBV29-1 to TRBJ2-1; the match to TRBD2 covers 8 bases. Germline CDR1 reads SQVTM; CDR2 reads ANQGSEA. J was trimmed by 9 bases and V by 5 bases; bases with no gene match: 9. The CDR3 has 13 residues. Here the CDR3 DNA reads TGCAGCGTTAACGCGGGAGGCCCGCCTGAGCAGTTCTTC. Residues: CSVNAGGPPEQFF.

V gene TRBV6-6 combines with J gene TRBJ2-5, with unresolved D. With 0 bases removed from V and 6 bases from J, the gap between germline ends came to 8 bases. This CDR3 comprises 13 residues. The germline V gene has CDR1 MNHNY and CDR2 SVGAGI (reference sequence). CDR3 DNA: TGTGCCAGCAGTTACTCGTACCTACAGACCCAGTACTTC. This sequence encodes CASSYSYLQTQYF.

This clonotype was detected only a few times. The rearrangement uses TRBV14 and TRBJ2-7; the D gene is possibly TRBD1 (6 bases). The CDR3 runs to 14 residues. CDR1 is SGHDN and CDR2 is FVKESK in the germline V gene. V shed 0 bases and J shed 3 bases, with 9 bases lying between them. CDR3 nucleotide sequence: TGTGCCAGCAGCCAAGAACCGGACAGCTACGAGCAGTACTTC. Its translation: CASSQEPDSYEQYF.

This clonotype was seen a few times. This chain uses TRBV2 with TRBJ2-5; D is perhaps TRBD2 (6 bases). The V gene lost 3 bases and the J gene lost 12 bases, with 17 bases spanning the gap. The CDR3 length is 13 residues. CDR1 SNHLY and CDR2 FYNNEI come from the germline V gene. The CDR3 bases are TGTGCCAGCAGTGAGCGGGGCGGTCTAACCGAGTACTTC. Encoded protein: CASSERGGLTEYF.

Regarding this clonotype: This could be a read error, since a much larger clone is one nucleotide away. This chain links TRBV6-2 or TRBV6-3 with TRBJ1-1; no clear D. The CDR3 is 13 residues long. CDR1 and CDR2 (germline): MNHEY, SVGEGT. Trimming removed 1 base at V and 0 bases at J, with 3 bases between. The chain's CDR3 is CASSYWVNTEAFF. CDR3 sequence (DNA): TGTGCCAGCAGTTACTGGGTGAACACTGAAGCTTTCTTT.

This clonotype was recorded many times. The chain recombines TRBV7-6 with TRBJ2-3, with D maybe TRBD1 (6 bases). This CDR3 has 16 residues. Per germline, CDR1 SGHVS and CDR2 FNYEAQ. V was clipped by 2 bases and J by 0 bases, with 12 bases between them. CDR3 bases: TGTGCCAGCAGCTTATGGGGGCGCGGTAGCACAGATACGCAGTATTTT. Translating gives CASSLWGRGSTDTQYF.

This clonotype was seen at least ten times. The chain carries TRBV30 and TRBJ2-7; D is possibly TRBD1 (6 bases). This CDR3 region has 13 residues. Germline loops: CDR1 GTSNPN, CDR2 SVGIG (reference sequence). V lost 3 bases, J lost 0 bases, and 9 bases lay in between. CDR3 amino acids: CAWRDRSSYEQYF. The DNA of the CDR3 is TGTGCCTGGAGGGACAGAAGCTCCTACGAGCAGTACTTC.

This clonotype was found many times. The chain recombines TRBV29-1 with TRBJ2-7; D is unresolved. The CDR3 sequence is 15 residues long. V shed 2 bases and J shed 1 base, with 15 bases lying between them. In germline, CDR1 is SQVTM, CDR2 ANQGSEA. CDR3 nucleotides: TGCAGCGTTGAAACTACGCAGGCCGGGTCCTACGAGCAGTACTTC. Its translation is CSVETTQAGSYEQYF.

J is TRBJ1-5 and V is TRBV19; no firm D call. The CDR3 consists of 17 residues. The germline V and J ends were trimmed by 7 bases and 5 bases, with 24 bases remaining between them. Looked up from germline, CDR1 is LNHDA and CDR2 is SQIVND (reference sequence). This CDR3 reads CASNMNSGFEVYQPQHF. CDR3 sequence (DNA): TGTGCCAGTAATATGAACAGTGGGTTCGAGGTTTATCAGCCCCAGCATTTT.

With regard to this clonotype: A much bigger clone sits one base away, suggesting this may be a read error. The CDR3 carries no conserved terminal phenylalanine or tryptophan, so it likely arises from a read error. The chain couples TRBV20-1 to TRBJ1-5; no firm D call. V lost 1 base and J 4 bases, leaving 8 bases between the germline ends. The CDR3 has 13 amino acids. Germline values: CDR1 DFQATT, CDR2 SNEGSKA (reference sequence). DNA for the CDR3: TGCAGTGCTAGAGCTTGGGGAAATCAGCCCCAGCATTCT. It specifies CSARAWGNQPQHS.

This clonotype was detected a few times. The rearrangement uses TRBV29-1 and TRBJ2-3, with 7 bases that match TRBD1. J lost 6 bases, V lost 3 bases, and 6 bases had no gene match. From germline, CDR1 is SQVTM and CDR2 ANQGSEA. The CDR3 extends over 13 amino acids. CDR3 DNA: TGCAGCGTTGACACAGGGGCATCCGATACGCAGTATTTT. Its protein product is CSVDTGASDTQYF.

The count of this clonotype is one. The chain carries TRBV12-3 or TRBV12-4 and TRBJ1-2, with 10 positions matching TRBD1. V was clipped by 7 bases and J by 4 bases; unmatched bases: 3. The CDR3 runs 13 residues. Here the CDR3 reads CASTRTGGYGYTF. The DNA for the CDR3 is TGTGCCAGCACCAGGACAGGGGGCTATGGCTACACCTTC.

In its sample, this clonotype was seen many times. The chain has TRBV11-2 and TRBJ2-5, with 11 bases aligning to TRBD2. The ends lost 5 bases at V and 6 bases at J; junction bases unmatched: 20. Germline V lookup: CDR1 SGHAT, CDR2 FQNNGV. This CDR3 spans 19 amino acids. The CDR3 DNA reads as TGTGCCAGCAGCCCTTCGGGCGGAGTTCTAGCGGGAGGCGTGAAGACCCAGTACTTC. Amino acids: CASSPSGGVLAGGVKTQYF.

This clonotype was observed many times. The genes are TRBV5-1 and TRBJ2-7; possible D gene TRBD1, 5 bases. Germline V gives CDR1 SGHRS, CDR2 YFSETQ. The length of the CDR3 is 13 residues. Trimming pared 0 bases from V and 3 bases from J, leaving 7 bases between. The CDR3 region has the DNA TGCGCCAGCAGCTTGGGCAGGGACTACGAGCAGTACTTC. Translating it yields CASSLGRDYEQYF.

This clonotype was counted ten times or more. The DNA is left out, because the CDR3 cannot be placed on it with certainty; the CDR3 is given as TCRdb lists it. The CDR3 here is CASTSGRVGNQPQHF. The chain couples TRBV12-3 or TRBV12-4 to TRBJ1-5; the tabulated D call, TRBD1, remains unverified against the DNA. The CDR3 is 15 amino acids long, termini counted.

This clonotype was counted ten times or more. The chain combines TRBV2 with TRBJ2-3; weak D call: TRBD2 (7 bases). CDR1 SNHLY and CDR2 FYNNEI come from the germline V gene. This CDR3 has 16 amino acids. Trimming shortened V by 3 bases and J by 2 bases, and 15 bases separated the two germline ends. CDR3 DNA: TGTGCCAGCAGTGAGACCGCGGGGGCACTCACAGATACGCAGTATTTT. This encodes CASSETAGALTDTQYF. The full variable domain, rest sourced from reference TRBV2 and TRBJ2-3, is EPEVTQTPSHQVTQMGQEVILRCVPISNHLYFYWYRQILGQKVEFLVSFYNNEISEKSEIFDDQFSVERPDGSNFTLKIRSTKLEDSAMYFCASSETAGALTDTQYFGPGTRLTVL.

Notes on this clonotype: A much more abundant neighbour one base away suggests this may be a read error. The rearrangement uses TRBV7-9 and TRBJ1-4, with unresolved D. The CDR3 extends over 13 amino acids. The V gene's germline CDR1 is SEHNR and CDR2 FQNEAQ (reference sequence). In DNA, the CDR3 is TGTGCCAGCAAATTGGGTAGTGGTGAAAAACTGCTTTTT. Its translation is CASKLGSGEKLLF.